This T cell receptor (beta chain) is drawn from a study of blood T cell repertoires in COVID-19. As for the study in general: Samples of COVID-19 (acute and convalescent) were obtained from the United States, Italy and Spain.

Grouping used clinical history reported by participants in a survey and questionnaire. CDR3 size: 15 residues. The method was immunoSEQ multiplex PCR; TCRdb's version includes in-frame clones alone and lacks a portion of them. In the table there are a few hundred thousand clones, around 91% of which are singletons. This TCR was recovered from a man in his thirties or forties who had been exposed to COVID-19. V is TRBV21-1 and J is TRBJ1-2; TRBD1 is taken as the D call from the table, unchecked against the DNA. TRBV21-1 is recorded as a pseudogene. Specimen: PBMCs or T cells enriched from blood (not recorded which). CDR3: CASSKGPRINYGYTF. The DNA of the CDR3 is TGTGCCAGCAGCAAAGGGCCCAGGATTAACTATGGCTACACCTTC.